The next 18 T cell receptor beta chains were all read from a single sample in a study of vaccination and CD4 T cells after COVID-19. Documented time point: late sampling 161 to 241 days after vaccination in a few convalescent patients. This sample's treatment: approximately nine-day PBMC culture with coronavirus spike peptide pools or control peptides (ViraFEST assay). Oncomine TCR Beta short-read sequencing was applied to DNA from cultured CD4+ T cells. Using its own MiXCR run on the PCR reads, TCRdb lists one record per CDR3 protein. Here the sample spans 20,000 to 25,000 distinct CDR3 sequences, approximately 30% being singletons. These receptors are not linked to any known antigen. This specimen consisted of CD4+ T cells from blood, cultured in vitro, obtained about 7 months after SARS-CoV-2 vaccination. These receptors were obtained from a human donor who had recovered from COVID-19.

This clonotype turned up a few times. The chain combines TRBV18 with TRBJ2-5; D is possibly TRBD1 or TRBD2 (5 bases each). Germline CDR1 and CDR2: KGHSH and LQKENI. V lost 0 bases and J lost 3, with 11 bases in between. The CDR3 has 15 amino acids. This CDR3 is CASSPPSGRKETQYF. CDR3 bases: TGTGCCAGCTCACCACCGTCGGGGCGGAAAGAGACCCAGTACTTC.

A few counts support this clonotype. The chain employs TRBV7-2 and TRBJ1-6, with 7 bases aligning to TRBD1. This CDR3 is 13 amino acids long. V lost 7 bases and J lost 10; bases outside the gene matches: 7. From germline, CDR1 is SGHTA and CDR2 FQGNSA. CDR3 loop: CASMGQFRSPLHF. Here the CDR3 DNA reads TGTGCCAGCATGGGACAGTTTCGATCACCCCTCCACTTT.

This rearrangement joins TRBV1 to TRBJ1-2; the listed D gene, TRBD1, was not tested against the DNA. TRBV1 is assigned pseudogene status. This CDR3 is built from 17 residues. DNA of the CDR3: TGCACCAGAGGGGGACGCGGACAGAGGGGGAGGAACTATGGCTACACCTTC. Amino acid sequence: CTRGGRGQRGRNYGYTF.

V usage is TRBV20-1 and J usage is TRBJ2-5, with a possible D match to TRBD2 (7 bases). The CDR3 extends over 15 amino acids. The germline V and J ends were trimmed by 3 bases and 3 bases, with 17 bases remaining between them. Germline V lookup: CDR1 DFQATT, CDR2 SNEGSKA (reference sequence). The CDR3 region is CSASGGGGVEETQYF. In DNA form, the CDR3 reads TGCAGTGCTAGTGGAGGGGGGGGGGTGGAAGAGACCCAGTACTTC.

V and J are TRBV6-5 and TRBJ2-3; D gene ambiguous. This CDR3 comprises 17 residues. The V gene's germline CDR1 is MNHEY and CDR2 SVGAGI. Trimming removed 2 bases at V and 0 bases at J, with 15 bases between. In DNA, the CDR3 is TGTGCCAGCAGTTACCTCCCCAAGGCGCGCAGCACAGATACGCAGTATTTT. This encodes CASSYLPKARSTDTQYF.

This clonotype was seen only a few times. The chain employs TRBV20-1 and TRBJ2-3, with 7 bases matching TRBD1. The CDR3 has 14 residues. The germline CDR1 and CDR2 sequences are DFQATT and SNEGSKA (reference sequence). The J segment lost 1 base and the V segment lost 2 bases, leaving 3 bases of the junction unmatched. CDR3 nucleotide sequence: TGCAGTGCTAGACGCGGACAGGGCACAGATACGCAGTATTTT. This sequence encodes CSARRGQGTDTQYF.

This clonotype is termed medium-sized. The V and J genes are TRBV7-9 and TRBJ2-5, with 9 positions matching TRBD2. Per the germline V gene, CDR1 is SEHNR and CDR2 is FQNEAQ (reference sequence). Trimming took 5 bases from V and 7 from J; bases not matched to a gene: 14. This CDR3 is 16 amino acids long. This CDR3 reads CASSPRSGGPAGTQYF. The CDR3 DNA reads as TGTGCCAGCAGCCCCCGAAGCGGGGGGCCAGCCGGGACCCAGTACTTC.

By share of the sample, this clonotype is medium-sized (0.01 to 0.1%). The chain combines TRBV20-1 with TRBJ1-1, with 11 nucleotides matching TRBD1. V gave up 0 bases and J gave up 0 bases; unmatched junction bases: 6. CDR1 is DFQATT and CDR2 is SNEGSKA in the germline V gene (reference sequence). This CDR3 has 17 amino acids. The chain's CDR3 is CSARDRTGGGMNTEAFF. The DNA of the CDR3 is TGCAGTGCTAGAGACCGGACAGGGGGCGGGATGAACACTGAAGCTTTCTTT.

This clonotype appeared a few times. The chain couples TRBV6-1 to TRBJ2-1; the match to TRBD2 covers 7 bases. This CDR3 is built from 14 residues. Germline V gene data show CDR1 as MNHNS and CDR2 as SASEGT. Trimming at V came to 7 bases and at J to 4 bases, leaving 7 bases not matched to a gene. The DNA of the CDR3 is TGTGCCAGCATGGGGGACTACGATTACAATGAGCAGTTCTTC. Residues: CASMGDYDYNEQFF.

The chain recombines TRBV20-1 with TRBJ1-2; 8 bases fit TRBD1. CDR3 length: 12 residues. The germline gives CDR1 DFQATT, CDR2 SNEGSKA (reference sequence). Unmatched junction bases numbered 8, after V lost 7 bases and J lost 7 bases. This CDR3 is CSVGPGGGGYTF. CDR3 sequence (DNA): TGCAGTGTCGGGCCAGGGGGCGGTGGCTACACCTTC.

V gene TRBV7-9 combines with J gene TRBJ1-1; 8 bases are a match to TRBD1. CDR1 and CDR2 from the germline V gene are SEHNR and FQNEAQ (reference sequence). After removal of 5 bases from V and 8 bases from J, the junction contained 10 bases not matched to a gene. The CDR3 spans 14 residues. The CDR3 here is CASSPGGSTTEAFF. The CDR3 bases are TGTGCCAGCAGCCCAGGGGGCTCTACAACCGAAGCTTTCTTT. Looking up the rest from reference TRBV7-9 and TRBJ1-1 gives the full variable domain: DTGVSQNPRHKITKRGQNVTFRCDPISEHNRLYWYRQTLGQGPEFLTYFQNEAQLEKSRLLSDRFSAERPKGSFSTLEIQRTEQGDSAMYLCASSPGGSTTEAFFGQGTRLTVV.

J is TRBJ2-5 and V is TRBV18; D is unresolved. Trimming stripped 4 bases from V and 5 bases from J, with 8 bases between. The CDR3 contains 12 residues. From germline, CDR1 is KGHSH and CDR2 LQKENI. Written as DNA, the CDR3 is TGTGCCAGCTCACTCTCCGAGGAGACCCAGTACTTC. Amino acid sequence: CASSLSEETQYF.

This clonotype has more than one count but fewer than ten. The chain carries TRBV27 and TRBJ1-2; 12 bases match TRBD1. Trimming removed 5 bases from V and 6 bases from J; junction bases left unmatched: 7. Germline V gene lookup returns CDR1 MNHEY and CDR2 SMNVEV (reference sequence). This CDR3 region has 15 residues. CDR3 nucleotide sequence: TGTGCCAGCAGTAGGCCGGGACAGGGGGCGGATGGCTACACCTTC. Protein: CASSRPGQGADGYTF.

The chain links TRBV20-1 to TRBJ2-1; D is unclear. Germline V gene sequence: CDR1 DFQATT, CDR2 SNEGSKA (reference sequence). The V end was cut by 3 bases, the J end by 0 bases, with 12 bases between. The CDR3 length is 15 residues. The CDR3 is CSARSHADSYNEQFF. Here the CDR3 DNA reads TGCAGTGCTAGGTCCCACGCAGACTCCTACAATGAGCAGTTCTTC.

The rearrangement uses TRBV7-8 and TRBJ1-4, with D hard to call. Germline CDR1 is SGHVS and CDR2 is FQNEAQ. Trimming took off 5 bases at V and 4 bases at J, with 17 bases between the two ends. CDR3 size: 16 residues. Here the CDR3 DNA reads TGTGCCAGCAGCCCCAAATGGACTGAGCGTAATGAAAAACTGTTTTTT. It yields the protein CASSPKWTERNEKLFF. Full variable domain (missing parts from reference TRBV7-8 and TRBJ1-4): GAGVSQSPRYKVAKRGQDVALRCDPISGHVSLFWYQQALGQGPEFLTYFQNEAQLDKSGLPSDRFFAERPEGSVSTLKIQRTQQEDSAVYLCASSPKWTERNEKLFFGSGTQLSVL.

This CDR3 reads CASSLASQAYNEQFF. The CDR3 DNA reads TGTGCCAGCAGCTTAGCTAGCCAAGCCTACAATGAGCAGTTCTTC. This rearrangement joins TRBV7-3 to TRBJ2-1; TRBD2 might be the D (5 bases). V was trimmed by 2 bases and J by 2 bases, leaving 10 bases between them. The CDR3 length is 15 residues. Per the germline V gene, CDR1 is SGHTA and CDR2 is FQGTGA.

This chain joins TRBV5-4 and TRBJ1-1; TRBD1 might be the D (5 bases). Trimming removed 0 bases at V and 4 bases at J, with 13 bases between. The CDR3 loop spans 15 amino acids. CDR1 SGHNT and CDR2 YYREEE come from the germline V gene (reference sequence). The CDR3 here is CASSLEARGGTEAFF. CDR3 DNA: TGTGCCAGCAGCTTGGAGGCCCGGGGGGGCACTGAAGCTTTCTTT.

Within the sample, this clonotype is medium-sized. V and J are TRBV5-1 and TRBJ2-5, with a possible D match to TRBD2 (6 bases). Trimming removed 6 bases from V and 5 bases from J, with 14 bases in between. This CDR3 is built from 13 residues. In germline, CDR1 is SGHRS, CDR2 YFSETQ. CDR3 in amino acids: CASKVSGEETQYF. The CDR3 bases are TGCGCCAGCAAAGTGTCGGGAGAGGAGACCCAGTACTTC.